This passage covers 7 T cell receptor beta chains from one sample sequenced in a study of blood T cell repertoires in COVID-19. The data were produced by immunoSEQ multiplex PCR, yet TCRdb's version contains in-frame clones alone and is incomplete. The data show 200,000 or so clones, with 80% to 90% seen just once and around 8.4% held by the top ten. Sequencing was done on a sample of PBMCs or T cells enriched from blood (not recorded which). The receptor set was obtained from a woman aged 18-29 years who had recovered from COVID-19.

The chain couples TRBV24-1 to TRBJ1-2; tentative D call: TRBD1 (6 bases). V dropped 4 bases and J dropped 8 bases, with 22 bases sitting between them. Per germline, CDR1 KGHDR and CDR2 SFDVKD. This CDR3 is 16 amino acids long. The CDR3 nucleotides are TGTGCCACCAGTGACAAAGATCGTGCTTTGGGGGCCGGCTACACCTTC. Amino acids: CATSDKDRALGAGYTF.

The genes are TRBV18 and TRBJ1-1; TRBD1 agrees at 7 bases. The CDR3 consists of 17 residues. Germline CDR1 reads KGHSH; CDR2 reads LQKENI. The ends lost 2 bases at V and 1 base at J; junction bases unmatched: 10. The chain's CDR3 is CASSPGTASLGNTEAFF. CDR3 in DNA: TGTGCCAGCTCACCAGGGACAGCCTCATTAGGGAACACTGAAGCTTTCTTT.

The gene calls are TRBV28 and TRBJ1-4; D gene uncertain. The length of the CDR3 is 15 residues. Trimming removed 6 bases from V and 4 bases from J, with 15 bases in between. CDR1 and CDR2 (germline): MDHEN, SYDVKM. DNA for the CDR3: TGTGCCAGCAGCCCCGACCGAGCGGGTAATGAAAAACTGTTTTTT. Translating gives CASSPDRAGNEKLFF.

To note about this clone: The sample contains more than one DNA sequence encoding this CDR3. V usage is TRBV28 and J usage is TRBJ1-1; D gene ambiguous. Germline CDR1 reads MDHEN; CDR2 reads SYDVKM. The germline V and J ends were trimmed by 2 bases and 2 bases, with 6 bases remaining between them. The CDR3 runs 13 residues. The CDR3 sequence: CASSLGPNTEAFF. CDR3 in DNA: TGTGCCAGCAGTTTAGGGCCTAACACTGAAGCTTTCTTT. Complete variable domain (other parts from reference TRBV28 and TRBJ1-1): DVKVTQSSRYLVKRTGEKVFLECVQDMDHENMFWYRQDPGLGLRLIYFSYDVKMKEKGDIPEGYSVSREKKERFSLILESASTNQTSMYLCASSLGPNTEAFFGQGTRLTVV.

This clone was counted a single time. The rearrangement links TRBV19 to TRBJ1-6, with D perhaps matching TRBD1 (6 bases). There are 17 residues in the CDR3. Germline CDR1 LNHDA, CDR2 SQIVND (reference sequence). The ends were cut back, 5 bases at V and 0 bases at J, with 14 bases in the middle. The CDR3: CASSGGGGGSYNSPLHF. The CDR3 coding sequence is TGTGCCAGTAGTGGGGGCGGAGGTGGCTCCTATAATTCACCCCTCCACTTT.

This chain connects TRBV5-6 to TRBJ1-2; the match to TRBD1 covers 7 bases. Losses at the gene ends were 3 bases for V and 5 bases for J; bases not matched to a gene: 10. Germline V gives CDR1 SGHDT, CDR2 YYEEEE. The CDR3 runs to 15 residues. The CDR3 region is CASSSSRQGWYGYTF. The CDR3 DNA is TGTGCCAGCAGCTCCTCGAGACAGGGATGGTATGGCTACACCTTC.

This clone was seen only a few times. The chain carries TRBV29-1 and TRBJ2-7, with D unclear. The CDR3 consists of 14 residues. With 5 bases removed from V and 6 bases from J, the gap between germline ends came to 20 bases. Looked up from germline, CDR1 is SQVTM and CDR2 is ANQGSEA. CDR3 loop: CSVNRLITPSEQYF. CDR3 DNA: TGCAGCGTTAACCGCCTCATTACCCCGAGCGAGCAGTACTTC.